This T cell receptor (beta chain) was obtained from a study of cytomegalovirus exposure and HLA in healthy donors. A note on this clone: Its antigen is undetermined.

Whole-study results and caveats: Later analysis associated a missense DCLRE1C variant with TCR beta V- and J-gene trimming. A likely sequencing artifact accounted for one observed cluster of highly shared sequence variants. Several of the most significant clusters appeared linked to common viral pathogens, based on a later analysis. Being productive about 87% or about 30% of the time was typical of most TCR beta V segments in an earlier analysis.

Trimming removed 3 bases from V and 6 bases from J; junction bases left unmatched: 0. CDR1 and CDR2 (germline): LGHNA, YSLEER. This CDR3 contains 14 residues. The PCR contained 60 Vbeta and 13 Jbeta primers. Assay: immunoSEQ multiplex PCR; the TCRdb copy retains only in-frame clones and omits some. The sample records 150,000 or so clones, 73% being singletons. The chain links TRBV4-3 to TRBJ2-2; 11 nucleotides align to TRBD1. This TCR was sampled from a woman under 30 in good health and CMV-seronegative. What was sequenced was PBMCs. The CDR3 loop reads CASSQGQGAGELFF. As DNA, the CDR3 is TGCGCCAGCAGCCAGGGACAGGGGGCCGGGGAGCTGTTTTTT.